These 23 T cell receptor beta chains came from one sample sequenced in a study of T cells in localized non-small cell lung cancer. TCRdb's table, derived via immunoSEQ multiplex PCR, lists solely in-frame clones and lacks some. The sample has roughly 34,000 clones, 78% seen once. The sample was peripheral blood, taken before any cancer treatment. These receptors were taken from a male donor at least 60 years old with stage II squamous cell lung carcinoma.

This chain uses TRBV18 with TRBJ2-7; D possibly corresponds to TRBD1 (5 bases). The CDR3 is 12 residues long. Trimming pared 5 bases from V and 5 bases from J, leaving 10 bases between. CDR1 is KGHSH, CDR2 LQKENI, per germline. CDR3 sequence: CASSETVDEQYF. The CDR3 region has the DNA TGTGCCAGCTCAGAGACAGTTGACGAGCAGTACTTC.

The V gene is TRBV5-4, the J gene TRBJ1-1, with D hard to call. Germline V lookup: CDR1 SGHNT, CDR2 YYREEE (reference sequence). V lost 2 bases to trimming and J lost 11 bases, with 13 bases between them. This CDR3 has 12 residues. The chain's CDR3 is CASSLGRESAFF. The DNA of the CDR3 is TGTGCCAGCAGCTTAGGCCGGGAGTCGGCTTTCTTT. The variable domain in full, completed from reference TRBV5-4 and TRBJ1-1, reads ETGVTQSPTHLIKTRGQQVTLRCSSQSGHNTVSWYQQALGQGPQFIFQYYREEENGRGNFPPRFSGLQFPNYSSELNVNALELDDSALYLCASSLGRESAFFGQGTRLTVV.

The table lists this clone with a few counts. The gene calls are TRBV2 and TRBJ1-5; 7 bases fit TRBD1. This CDR3 is built from 14 residues. Germline assignment: CDR1 SNHLY and CDR2 FYNNEI. J lost 10 bases, V lost 1 base, and 7 bases had no gene match. CDR3 amino acids: CASSEGTGVYPQHF. CDR3 in DNA: TGTGCCAGCAGTGAAGGTACAGGGGTTTACCCCCAGCATTTT.

The chain uses TRBV5-6 and TRBJ1-4; perhaps TRBD1 as D (5 bases). CDR3 length: 16 residues. Between the trimmed V and J ends, which lost 5 bases and 1 base, there was a span of 15 bases. The germline CDR1 and CDR2 sequences are SGHDT and YYEEEE. CDR3 coding DNA: TGTGCCAGCAGTCGGGCAGGGTTAGGAACTAATGAAAAACTGTTTTTT. It codes for CASSRAGLGTNEKLFF. Using reference TRBV5-6 and TRBJ1-4 for the parts outside the CDR3, the full variable domain is DAGVTQSPTHLIKTRGQQVTLRCSPKSGHDTVSWYQQALGQGPQFIFQYYEEEERQRGNFPDRFSGHQFPNYSSELNVNALLLGDSALYLCASSRAGLGTNEKLFFGSGTQLSVL.

V usage is TRBV6-5 and J usage is TRBJ1-3, with 7 bases fitting TRBD1. Germline assignment: CDR1 MNHEY and CDR2 SVGAGI. With V trimmed by 2 bases and J by 4 bases, 5 bases remained unmatched. This CDR3 comprises 15 residues. CDR3 loop: CASSYGTADGNTIYF. The CDR3 DNA reads TGTGCCAGCAGTTACGGGACAGCGGACGGAAACACCATATATTTT.

The chain recombines TRBV5-1 with TRBJ1-5, with a possible D match to TRBD1 (5 bases). The CDR3 sequence is 14 residues long. The V end lost 8 bases, the J end lost 2 bases, and 14 bases lay between the germline ends. From germline, CDR1 is SGHRS and CDR2 YFSETQ. CDR3 protein: CARVWQGGNQPQHF. The DNA of the CDR3 is TGCGCCAGGGTGTGGCAGGGAGGCAATCAGCCCCAGCATTTT.

The rearrangement links TRBV28 to TRBJ2-7, with 8 bases aligning to TRBD1. The CDR3 extends over 19 amino acids. In germline, CDR1 is MDHEN, CDR2 SYDVKM. The ends lost 3 bases at V and 2 bases at J; junction bases unmatched: 18. CDR3: CASSFLTGTRDRPPYEQYF. The CDR3 bases are TGTGCCAGCAGTTTTTTAACCGGTACCCGGGACAGGCCCCCCTACGAGCAGTACTTC.

This clone was seen once. V and J are TRBV19 and TRBJ1-6; 7 bases are shared with TRBD1. Trimming removed 8 bases from V and 8 bases from J; junction bases left unmatched: 9. The CDR3 covers 14 residues. CDR1 is LNHDA, CDR2 SQIVND, per germline (reference sequence). The CDR3: CASRRDSSYSPLHF. CDR3 in DNA: TGTGCCAGTCGCCGGGACAGCTCTTATTCACCCCTCCACTTT.

This clone has just one count. V usage is TRBV6-1 and J usage is TRBJ1-1; 11 bases are shared with TRBD1. Germline loops: CDR1 MNHNS, CDR2 SASEGT. This CDR3 contains 13 residues. After removal of 6 bases from V and 3 bases from J, the junction contained 0 bases not matched to a gene. The CDR3 loop reads CASRGQGDTEAFF. CDR3 in DNA: TGTGCCAGCAGGGGACAGGGGGACACTGAAGCTTTCTTT.

This chain joins TRBV5-1 and TRBJ2-1; the D gene is possibly TRBD1 (7 bases). V lost 2 bases and J lost 10, with 19 bases in between. The CDR3 spans 15 residues. Germline V gene data show CDR1 as SGHRS and CDR2 as YFSETQ. The CDR3 coding sequence is TGCGCCAGCAGCTTTCGGGACAGTGGACTATACGAGCAGTTCTTC. Translation gives CASSFRDSGLYEQFF.

The rearrangement joins TRBV25-1 to TRBJ1-3; 10 bases match TRBD1. CDR3 length equals 15 residues. Germline trimming cut 4 bases from V and 2 bases from J; bases unmatched to any gene: 2. Germline V gene lookup returns CDR1 MGHDK and CDR2 SYGVNS. CDR3: CASSGTGGAGNTIYF. Here the CDR3 DNA reads TGTGCCAGCAGTGGGACAGGGGGGGCTGGAAACACCATATATTTT.

This chain's CDR3 is CASSASNTGELFF. The CDR3 DNA reads as TGTGCCAGCTCAGCGTCGAACACCGGGGAGCTGTTTTTT. This sequence joins TRBV18 and TRBJ2-2; D gene ambiguous. CDR1 is KGHSH and CDR2 is LQKENI in the germline V gene. CDR3 length: 13 residues. Trimming stripped 5 bases from V and 0 bases from J, with 4 bases between.

This clone was detected only a few times. The chain combines TRBV5-6 with TRBJ2-6; a possible D gene is TRBD1 (5 bases). With 4 bases removed from V and 0 bases from J, the gap between germline ends came to 20 bases. The germline V gene has CDR1 SGHDT and CDR2 YYEEEE. The CDR3 sequence is 19 residues long. Here the CDR3 reads CASSPRVTGFYSGANVLTF. The CDR3 DNA reads as TGTGCCAGCAGCCCTCGGGTTACAGGATTTTACTCTGGGGCCAACGTCCTGACTTTC.

The CDR3 sequence is CASSQLLVGVTSGSVGFF. DNA for the CDR3: TGCGCCAGCAGCCAACTCCTCGTTGGAGTGACTAGCGGGAGTGTAGGGTTCTTC. This chain connects TRBV4-1 to TRBJ2-1, with 12 bases lining up with TRBD2. Germline CDR1 is MGHRA and CDR2 is YSYEKL. V shed 2 bases and J 15 bases; nucleotides not matched to a gene: 20. This CDR3 has 18 residues.

The V call is TRBV18, the J call TRBJ1-2, with 7 bases that match TRBD1. The CDR3 has 13 residues. Germline loops: CDR1 KGHSH, CDR2 LQKENI. The ends lost 5 bases at V and 7 bases at J; junction bases unmatched: 7. This CDR3 is CASSSDRSGGYTF. CDR3 nucleotide sequence: TGTGCCAGCTCATCGGACAGGTCTGGTGGCTACACCTTC.

V and J are TRBV7-9 and TRBJ2-1, with a possible D match to TRBD2 (5 bases). Between the trimmed V and J ends, which lost 5 bases and 10 bases, there was a span of 18 bases. This CDR3 region has 14 residues. In germline, CDR1 is SEHNR, CDR2 FQNEAQ (reference sequence). The CDR3 loop reads CASSVPGIREEQFF. The CDR3 bases are TGTGCCAGCAGCGTACCGGGGATTAGAGAGGAGCAGTTCTTC. Filled out from reference TRBV7-9 and TRBJ2-1, the complete variable domain reads DTGVSQNPRHKITKRGQNVTFRCDPISEHNRLYWYRQTLGQGPEFLTYFQNEAQLEKSRLLSDRFSAERPKGSFSTLEIQRTEQGDSAMYLCASSVPGIREEQFFGPGTRLTVL.

The chain uses TRBV4-2 and TRBJ1-2; D unresolved. This CDR3 is 14 amino acids long. Between the trimmed V and J ends, which lost 0 bases and 4 bases, there was a span of 9 bases. CDR1 and CDR2 (germline): LGHNA, YNFKEQ. DNA for the CDR3: TGTGCCAGCAGCCAAGATCTTACAGCCTATGGCTACACCTTC. It specifies CASSQDLTAYGYTF.

The CDR3 protein is CASSGTSRMDEQYF. The CDR3 DNA follows: TGTGCCAGCAGCGGGACTAGCCGTATGGACGAGCAGTACTTC. This chain links TRBV9 with TRBJ2-7, with TRBD2 identical over 8 bases. The CDR3 length is 14 residues. Germline CDR1 is SGDLS and CDR2 is YYNGEE. Trimming removed 3 bases from V and 5 bases from J; junction bases left unmatched: 7.

The rearrangement joins TRBV11-2 to TRBJ2-3; D is undetermined. V was clipped by 0 bases and J by 0 bases, with 4 bases between them. Germline CDR1 and CDR2: SGHAT and FQNNGV. The CDR3 runs to 14 residues. The CDR3 protein is CASSLDGSTDTQYF. CDR3 nucleotide sequence: TGTGCCAGCAGCTTAGATGGGAGCACAGATACGCAGTATTTT.

V is TRBV6-1 and J is TRBJ2-5; D gene ambiguous. Germline-derived CDR1 and CDR2 are MNHNS and SASEGT. This CDR3 comprises 14 residues. V was shortened by 9 bases and J by 1 base, with 15 bases between the two germline ends. The CDR3: CASILSRAQETQYF. The DNA for the CDR3 is TGTGCCAGTATCCTCAGCCGGGCCCAAGAGACCCAGTACTTC.

This chain connects TRBV5-1 to TRBJ2-3; tentative D call: TRBD2 (5 bases). The germline gives CDR1 SGHRS, CDR2 YFSETQ. Trimming removed 1 base at V and 2 bases at J, with 20 bases between. This CDR3 has 18 residues. The CDR3 nucleotides are TGCGCCAGCAGCTTGCCCTCGACAACGGGTAGCGTCACAGATACGCAGTATTTT. Its protein product is CASSLPSTTGSVTDTQYF.

The rearrangement links TRBV7-3 to TRBJ2-1; a possible D gene is TRBD2 (7 bases). Between the trimmed V and J ends, which lost 5 bases and 0 bases, there was a span of 17 bases. From germline, CDR1 is SGHTA and CDR2 FQGTGA. This CDR3 has 17 amino acids. CDR3 protein: CASSPREGGSSYNEQFF. The CDR3 region has the DNA TGTGCCAGCAGCCCCAGGGAGGGGGGGAGCTCCTACAATGAGCAGTTCTTC.

This clone was recorded once. The chain recombines TRBV7-2 with TRBJ2-1; D gene ambiguous. The CDR3 runs to 14 residues. Trimming removed 4 bases at V and 4 bases at J, with 11 bases between. CDR1 is SGHTA and CDR2 is FQGNSA in the germline V gene. This CDR3 reads CASSSYPGYNEQFF. The CDR3 nucleotides read TGTGCCAGCAGCTCATACCCGGGTTACAATGAGCAGTTCTTC.